This TCR beta chain was captured by sequencing in a study of OX40 agonist ivuxolimab in advanced cancers. Study-level background: Aged roughly 23 to 90 with a mean of around 60 years, they were roughly 83% male. Partial responses, seen in three patients, involved one hepatocellular carcinoma and two cutaneous melanomas. Study findings and constraints: Some patients who did not respond also had low normalized T-cell clonal expansion. Expanded clones tended on average to be more numerous among CD8+ T cells than CD4+.

The data were produced by immunoSEQ multiplex PCR, yet TCRdb's version contains in-frame clones alone and is incomplete. The sample has around 140,000 clones, 93% seen once. The CDR3 is 14 residues long. Germline V gene sequence: CDR1 SGHTA, CDR2 FQGNSA. V shed 5 bases, J shed 1 base, and the junction held 4 bases outside the gene matches. As for this clone: The antigen is unknown. This same CDR3 is encoded by further DNA sequences in the sample.

The starting material was CD4+ or CD8+ T cells sorted from blood, obtained in a trial of the OX40 agonist ivuxolimab. This clonotype originated in an adult with an advanced solid tumor such as melanoma, head and neck, liver or kidney cancer. The genes are TRBV7-2 and TRBJ2-7, with 8 bases identical to TRBD1. The CDR3 spells CASSLGTGSYEQYF. CDR3 bases: TGTGCCAGCAGCCTCGGGACAGGATCCTACGAGCAGTACTTC.